Included here is one T cell receptor beta chain sequence, with context. This sample is part of a study of T cell changes during pregnancy in multiple sclerosis. With 5 bases removed from V and 2 bases from J, the gap between germline ends came to 7 bases. The germline CDR1 and CDR2 sequences are MNHEY and SMNVEV (reference sequence). This CDR3 spans 13 amino acids. Profiled with immunoSEQ multiplex PCR; TCRdb holds only in-frame clones, not every one. The table records over 100,000 clones, about 93% of them present only once. This specimen was peripheral blood, taken in the third trimester of pregnancy. This sequence originates from a female donor with multiple sclerosis, enrolled in a pregnancy study. The V call is TRBV27, the J call TRBJ2-1, with D hard to call. The chain's CDR3 is CASSPQTYNEQFF. CDR3 coding DNA: TGTGCCAGCAGTCCGCAGACCTACAATGAGCAGTTCTTC.